What follows is one TCR beta chain and its context. V shed 4 bases and J shed 4 bases, with 11 bases lying between them. From germline, CDR1 is SQVTM and CDR2 ANQGSEA. The CDR3 is 13 amino acids. TEMRA cells were enriched by FACS, and CD4+ and CD8+ T cells were negatively isolated. This entry comes from a study of CD8 T cells in Susac syndrome. Random hexamers were used to reverse transcribe roughly 0.45 to 1 ug of RNA. The method of amplification for TCR beta CDR3 was immunoSEQ multiplex PCR, covering 54 Vbeta and 13 Jbeta. MiXCR was run by TCRdb on the immunoSEQ multiplex PCR reads, yielding one entry per CDR3 protein. The table records more than 250,000 distinct CDR3 sequences, just over 90% of them present only once.

Sequences were obtained from CD4+ T cells from PBMCs. This receptor was obtained from a human donor with multiple sclerosis. The chain has TRBV29-1 and TRBJ2-1, with D perhaps matching TRBD1 or TRBD2 (5 bases each). The CDR3 DNA is TGCAGCGTTGTCTGGGACCCGTACAATGAGCAGTTCTTC. This sequence encodes CSVVWDPYNEQFF.